The 15 T cell receptor beta chains listed next were all sequenced from one sample in a study of molecular identifiers for immune sequencing clone quantification. TCRdb independently ran MiXCR on the PCR reads; one entry per CDR3 protein. In the table there are under 600,000 distinct CDR3 sequences, 25% of which are singletons. The sample was naive CD8+ T cells from blood, with Jurkat cell RNA spiked in. Subset noted: FACS-sorted CD8+CD4-CCR7+CD45RA+ naive T cells. The receptors stem from a human donor in good health. Some libraries in this study had Jurkat cell RNA spiked in.

This clonotype was seen a few times. The chain has TRBV27 and TRBJ2-3; 7 bases map to TRBD2. The V gene's germline CDR1 is MNHEY and CDR2 SMNVEV (reference sequence). The CDR3 consists of 15 residues. V was pared by 7 bases and J by 2 bases, with 9 bases of the junction left unmatched. The CDR3 nucleotides are TGTGCCAGCAAAACGGGCGGGGGACCCACAGATACGCAGTATTTT. The encoded protein is CASKTGGGPTDTQYF.

With regard to this clonotype: A much larger clone is a single base away; this may be a read error. The gene calls are TRBV5-6 and TRBJ1-1; TRBD1 is a possible D gene (6 bases). This CDR3 is built from 15 residues. Germline CDR1 reads SGHDT; CDR2 reads YYEEEE. Deletions cut 6 bases from V and 4 bases from J, with 19 bases between. The CDR3 coding sequence is TGTGCCAGCACCCTAGGGGGGCACGGAGTCACTGAAGCTTTCTTT. Encoded protein: CASTLGGHGVTEAFF.

The CDR3 protein is CASREALQGSSRDIQYF. The CDR3, as DNA: TGTGCCAGCAGGGAGGCTTTACAGGGGTCCAGTAGGGACATTCAGTACTTC. The chain links TRBV2 to TRBJ2-4, with 7 bases fitting TRBD1. From germline, CDR1 is SNHLY and CDR2 FYNNEI. This CDR3 has 17 amino acids. V lost 6 bases, J lost 8 bases, and 19 bases stayed unmatched.

The V call is TRBV3-1, the J call TRBJ2-1; no reliable D call. CDR3 length: 15 amino acids. V dropped 0 bases and J dropped 0 bases, with 6 bases sitting between them. Germline V gives CDR1 LGHDT, CDR2 YNNKEL (reference sequence). The CDR3 reads CASSQDPSSYNEQFF. The CDR3 nucleotides read TGTGCCAGCAGCCAAGATCCCAGCTCCTACAATGAGCAGTTCTTC.

This clonotype was counted a few times. This chain connects TRBV7-9 to TRBJ1-4; D unresolved. V lost 5 bases to trimming and J lost 7 bases, with 20 bases between them. CDR3 size: 16 residues. Germline assignment: CDR1 SEHNR and CDR2 FQNEAQ (reference sequence). CDR3 region: CASSDSRRVRSEKLFF. Written as DNA, the CDR3 is TGTGCCAGCAGCGACTCACGACGGGTCCGCTCTGAAAAACTGTTTTTT.

This clonotype was recorded a few times. The chain is built from TRBV27 and TRBJ1-1; D call uncertain. V was pared by 4 bases and J by 1 base, with 10 bases between. The CDR3 is made up of 14 amino acids. Looked up from germline, CDR1 is MNHEY and CDR2 is SMNVEV (reference sequence). As DNA, the CDR3 is TGTGCCAGCAGTTGGGCGACGGCGAACACTGAAGCTTTCTTT. Translation gives CASSWATANTEAFF.

The J gene is TRBJ2-7, the V gene TRBV20-1, with 12 bases matching TRBD2. The V gene's germline CDR1 is DFQATT and CDR2 SNEGSKA (reference sequence). The V and J ends lost 0 bases and 4 bases, in that order; junction bases with no gene match: 7. CDR3 length equals 16 residues. The CDR3 reads CSARDSSGGARYEQYF. The DNA for the CDR3 is TGCAGTGCTAGAGATTCTAGCGGGGGGGCCCGTTACGAGCAGTACTTC.

The CDR3 region has the DNA TGTGCCAGCAGCCCGGTCGGAGGGGGGGGGCTACAAGAGACCCAGTACTTC. It is translated as CASSPVGGGGLQETQYF. The V call is TRBV12-3 or TRBV12-4, the J call TRBJ2-5; D possibly corresponds to TRBD2 (7 bases). The CDR3 has 17 amino acids. V gave up 6 bases and J gave up 2 bases, with 22 bases separating them.

The chain carries TRBV7-8 and TRBJ2-3, with 7 bases fitting TRBD1. Per germline, CDR1 SGHVS and CDR2 FQNEAQ. The CDR3 totals 15 residues. Trimming at V came to 5 bases and at J to 4 bases, leaving 9 bases not matched to a gene. The CDR3 DNA reads as TGTGCCAGCAGCAAACTGACAGGGACAGCAGATACGCAGTATTTT. It codes for CASSKLTGTADTQYF.

This clonotype occurred many times. The chain uses TRBV9 and TRBJ2-5, with D perhaps TRBD1 or TRBD2 (5 bases each). Trimming took 3 bases from V and 4 from J, leaving 16 bases between them. The CDR3 contains 15 residues. Germline V gene lookup returns CDR1 SGDLS and CDR2 YYNGEE. The CDR3 coding sequence is TGTGCCAGCAGCGAGAGGGGCAGCGGCGGAGAGACCCAGTACTTC. This translates into CASSERGSGGETQYF. The entire variable domain, with the rest obtained from reference TRBV9 and TRBJ2-5, is as follows: DSGVTQTPKHLITATGQRVTLRCSPRSGDLSVYWYQQSLDQGLQFLIQYYNGEERAKGNILERFSAQQFPDLHSELNLSSLELGDSALYFCASSERGSGGETQYFGPGTRLLVL.

The table lists this clonotype with many counts. V is TRBV19 and J is TRBJ2-1, with 7 bases fitting TRBD1. Per germline, CDR1 LNHDA and CDR2 SQIVND (reference sequence). The CDR3 has 13 residues. The V and J ends lost 6 bases and 6 bases, in that order; junction bases with no gene match: 5. CDR3 nucleotides: TGTGCCAGTAGCTTGACAGGGCCCAATGAGCAGTTCTTC. It is translated as CASSLTGPNEQFF.

This clonotype was found a few times. An end of the junction does not agree with germline; a read error may underlie this. The CDR3 sequence is CASSYLTGGTYAQYF. Written as DNA, the CDR3 is TGTGCCAGCAGTTACTTGACAGGGGGCACCTACGCGCAGTACTTC. V gene TRBV6-5 combines with J gene TRBJ2-7, with 10 bases that match TRBD1. In germline, CDR1 is MNHEY, CDR2 SVGAGI. The CDR3 runs 15 residues.

Details on this clonotype: A junction boundary mismatches the germline segment, possibly from a read error. The V gene is TRBV7-9, the J gene TRBJ1-1, with TRBD1 matching 7 bases. The CDR3 contains 14 residues. From germline, CDR1 is SEHNR and CDR2 FQNEAQ (reference sequence). CDR3 loop: CASSLDRARTEALF. CDR3 nucleotide sequence: TGTGCCAGCAGCCTCGACAGGGCGAGGACTGAAGCTCTCTTT.

This clonotype showed up just a few times. V is TRBV5-4 and J is TRBJ2-3; D remains ambiguous. The V gene's germline CDR1 is SGHNT and CDR2 YYREEE (reference sequence). V lost 4 bases to trimming and J lost 2 bases, with 14 bases between them. The CDR3 sequence is 15 residues long. This CDR3 reads CASSPPEAHTDTQYF. Here the CDR3 DNA reads TGTGCCAGCAGCCCCCCAGAGGCCCACACAGATACGCAGTATTTT.

This clonotype was counted ten times or more. The gene calls are TRBV4-1 and TRBJ2-7; possibly TRBD1 for D (6 bases). CDR1 is MGHRA and CDR2 is YSYEKL in the germline V gene. The CDR3 consists of 14 residues. The V end was cut by 1 base, the J end by 2 bases, with 9 bases between. The DNA for the CDR3 is TGCGCCAGCAGCCAAGGTACAGGGACCTACGAGCAGTACTTC. Protein: CASSQGTGTYEQYF.